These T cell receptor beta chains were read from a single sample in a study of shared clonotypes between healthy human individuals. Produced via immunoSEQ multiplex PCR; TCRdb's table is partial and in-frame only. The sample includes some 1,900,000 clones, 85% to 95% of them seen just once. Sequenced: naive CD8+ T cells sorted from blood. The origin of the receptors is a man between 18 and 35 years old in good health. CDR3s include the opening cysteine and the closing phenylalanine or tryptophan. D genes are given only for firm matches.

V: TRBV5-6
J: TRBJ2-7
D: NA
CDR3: CASSETNSLYEQYF
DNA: TGTGCCAGCAGCGAAACCAACTCCCTTTACGAGCAGTACTTC

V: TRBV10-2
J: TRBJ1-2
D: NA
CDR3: CASSETPNLSIGYTF
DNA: TGCGCCAGCAGTGAGACGCCCAATCTCAGTATCGGCTACACCTTC

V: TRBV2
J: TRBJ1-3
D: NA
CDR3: CASSERRGSGNTIYF
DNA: TGTGCCAGCAGTGAACGGAGAGGATCTGGAAACACCATATATTTT

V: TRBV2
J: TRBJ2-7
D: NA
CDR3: CASSDGASYEQYF
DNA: TGTGCCAGCAGTGATGGGGCCTCCTACGAGCAGTACTTC

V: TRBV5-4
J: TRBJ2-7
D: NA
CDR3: CASSFRGGGSGEQYF
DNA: TGTGCCAGCAGCTTTAGAGGGGGAGGGTCTGGCGAGCAGTACTTC

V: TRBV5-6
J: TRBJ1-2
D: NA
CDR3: CASSFGSDYGYTF
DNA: TGTGCCAGCAGCTTTGGAAGCGACTATGGCTACACCTTC

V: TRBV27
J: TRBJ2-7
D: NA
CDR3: CASSYGGAAEQYF
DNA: TGTGCCAGCAGTTACGGGGGCGCTGCCGAGCAGTACTTC

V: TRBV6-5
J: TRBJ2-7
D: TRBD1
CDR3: CASSYSGTEGYEQYF
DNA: TGTGCCAGCAGTTACTCTGGGACAGAGGGATACGAGCAGTACTTC

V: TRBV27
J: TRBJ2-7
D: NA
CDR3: CASGTRDVGQYF
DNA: TGTGCCAGCGGGACTCGGGATGTTGGGCAGTACTTC

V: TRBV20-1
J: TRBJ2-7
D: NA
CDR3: CSASDSYEQYF
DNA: TGCAGTGCTTCCGACAGCTACGAGCAGTACTTC